This T cell receptor beta chain stems from a study of cytomegalovirus exposure and HLA in healthy donors (dated by TCRdb to 2017 to 2019). Context from the whole study: According to an earlier analysis of 587 of the donors, about 179 million T cells yielded some 120 million unique TCR beta sequences and around 300 Gb of sequence data. An early release covering roughly 600 HLA-typed donors comprised 250 to 350 gigabases of sequencing data and some 79 million unique TCR sequences. Along with the roughly 610-subject first cohort, a separate validation cohort of around 110 different subjects was used. Across 398 genotyped donors of the cohort, an average of roughly 230,000 unique TCR beta nucleotide sequences per donor were sequenced, and approximately 19% of those sequences were non-productive. Five DR-DQ haplotypes were treated as single units for association and clustering because of strong linkage in the cohort. Typing coverage varied by locus: about 620-630 donors for A, B, C, DRB1 and DQB1; more than 500 for DQA1; around 610 for DPA1; 400 to 480 for DPB1. Alongside the repertoire data, information on donor age, sex, ethnicity and CMV serostatus was compiled. Among the roughly 410 genotyped donors, about 85% belonged to the genetic ancestry cluster associated with self-reported Caucasian donors. Class I and class II HLA loci were covered by the typing at four-digit resolution. The later analysis used no new phenotypic data to find candidate immune exposures, relying instead on TCR beta sequences and their occurrence across donors. High-throughput TCR immunosequencing, statistical association of individual TCRs with disease status, and machine learning were combined to predict cytomegalovirus infection status. Every repertoire in the discovery cohort had been generated on one and the same sequencing platform. Genome-wide SNP genotypes for about 65% of the 666 donors were used in a later genetic analysis, which treated that subset as a discovery cohort. The study was designed to test whether signatures of past pathogen exposure could be identified by cataloging public T cell receptors. To study patterns of TCR occurrence, a later analysis re-analyzed previously published TCR beta repertoires from 666 donors and added high-resolution HLA genotyping. An earlier analysis of some 600 of the donors applied high-throughput TCR beta sequencing to assess whether each TCR beta V gene segment acted as functional or pseudogenic. The study profiled the T cell repertoires of 500 to 800 subjects by immunosequencing and related them to cytomegalovirus serostatus.

The protocol used for the library was the immunoSEQ multiplex PCR assay. A mixture of 60 forward primers for TCR Vbeta segments and 13 reverse primers for TCR Jbeta segments was used in the multiplex PCR. Amplification of the CDR3 region of rearranged TCR beta genes was performed with a multiplex PCR assay on genomic DNA. The amplified TCR beta libraries were sequenced on the Illumina HiSeq System as 87-base-pair reads. For the original study's pipeline: A later analysis tallied tens of millions of unique TCR beta chains across the 660 or so repertoires, and around 9.9 million of those chains were shared by two or more donors. Raw reads were error-corrected and collapsed into unique sequences by a nearest-neighbor algorithm in which closely related sequences were merged to remove PCR and sequencing errors. To assign V, D and J gene segments, CDR3 sequences were aligned to IMGT reference sequences. For a sequence to be retained, a match of at least six nucleotides to both a V gene segment and a J gene segment was required. Rearrangements were called productive when the CDR3 lacked stop codons and stayed in frame with V and J; all others were non-productive. CDR3 was defined by IMGT convention, running from the second conserved V-encoded cysteine to the conserved J-encoded phenylalanine. Sequences without an unambiguous match to a single V gene segment were excluded from the earlier analysis of 450 to 750 of the donors. In an earlier analysis of approximately 590 of the donors, a V segment was called functional when productive rearrangements were above 56.7%, and segregating when the standard deviation between donors exceeded 5%. A statistical classification framework was built to diagnose cytomegalovirus status from the catalog of TCR beta chain sequences. V and J gene assignment, in a later analysis, came from comparing TCR nucleotide sequences with IMGT/GENE-DB human TR gene sequences. The TCRdist pipeline was used in a later analysis to assign CDR3 sequences and most-parsimonious VDJ recombination scenarios. A later analysis defined each TCR beta chain by its CDR3 amino acid sequence plus V-gene family, and excluded reads lacking a unique V-gene family. A later analysis removed several hundred highly shared, low-generation-probability nucleotide sequences to deal with suspected cross-contamination and a sequencing artifact. For each public chain, a later analysis derived a clonal expansion index from normalized ranks of inferred template counts within each repertoire. A later analysis computed generation probabilities with a VDJ recombination model fitted to out-of-frame rearrangements, and checked the results against IGoR. In a later analysis, TCR-TCR, TCR-HLA and TCR-CMV co-occurrence was scored with hypergeometric tests, and a repertoire-size bias correction was applied to TCR pairs. False discovery rates were estimated in a later analysis by permuting HLA or CMV assignments 20 times. In a later analysis, co-occurring TCRs were grouped using DBSCAN, and TCRdist sequence similarity was added for clustering within HLA-allele-positive subsets. Co-occurrence clustering excluded repertoires with fewer than 30,000 or more than 120,000 public chains, plus five with anomalous nucleotide sharing. Here the immuneACCESS table is served through TCRdb, limited to in-frame sequences with V and J called. Missing clones are a known gap in these copies; in checked studies unresolved V genes cover under half, and the rest lacks a known reason. Clone size and the V and J calls come from that table; the DNA yielded D and trimming. Here the sample has about 110,000 clones; about 85% occur a single time. The ten top clones hold approximately 0.24% of the sample.

Findings and caveats that apply to the study as a whole: CMV serostatus was the only immune exposure information available for the cohort. In vitro tests confirmed that a few of the cytomegalovirus-associated TCR beta chains recognize cytomegalovirus antigens. The earlier analysis of approximately 590 of the donors excluded over 15 rarely observed V segments, including chromosome 9 orphons, because counts were too low. Most CMV-associated TCR beta chains appeared to be HLA-restricted in a later analysis, and the HLA associations seemed to be driven largely by CMV exposure. A later analysis found that TCR association rates varied across HLA loci, with DRB1 alleles showing the most associated TCRs and HLA-C alleles the fewest. While some public TCRs were present in many individuals, most TCR sequences turned up only very rarely across donors. Linkage disequilibrium might explain the correlated functional status among segregating V segments, but an unknown experimental factor could not be excluded. In a later genetic analysis, a missense DCLRE1C variant was associated with V-gene and J-gene trimming of TCR beta chains, and the association was replicated in an independent cohort. At a false discovery rate of 0.05, a later analysis linked 15,000 to 20,000 TCR beta sequences to specific HLA alleles. Only TCR beta chains were sequenced in this cohort, and the absence of alpha or paired-chain data limited detectable features. Broadly in line with IMGT annotations, most TCR beta V segments showed up in productive rearrangements about 87% or about 30% of the time in an earlier analysis of roughly 590 of the donors. Compared with equally common non-associated chains, HLA-associated TCR beta chains in a later analysis were more clonally expanded and had lower generation probabilities. Presence/absence analyses assumed roughly uniform sequencing depth across donors, an assumption that may not hold. A later analysis reported that several top co-occurrence clusters appeared linked to parvovirus B19, influenza, CMV and Epstein-Barr virus. According to a later genetic analysis, donors in an Asian-associated ancestry cluster had fewer N-insertions in productive TCRs than the approximately 700-donor mean. A further reported finding was that TCR beta sequences accurately predicted the HLA-A and HLA-B alleles for most subjects in the first cohort. When HLA alleles, especially DR and DQ, strongly co-occurred, TCR associations were difficult to assign to individual alleles. A cluster of highly shared sequence variants was judged likely to be a technical artifact of the sequencing pipeline. The 87-base-pair reads could not distinguish some IMGT-functional V segments, including TRBV6-2 and TRBV6-3, so those segments were excluded. The study listed approximately 150 TCR beta chains as associated with cytomegalovirus. The authors suggested that the approach could potentially be extended to other disease states and immunological phenotypes. Because HLA typing was unavailable for some donors at each locus, only the typed subset was used in association tests. The classifier was reported to diagnose cytomegalovirus status with high specificity and sensitivity in both the original and validation cohorts.

Turning to this clone: Its antigen is unknown. Base qualities are missing; no much larger clone stands one base away.

V drops 1 base and J drops 2 bases, leaving 2 bases in between. CDR1 and CDR2 were assigned from the germline V gene as LGHNT and FRNRAP. Measured from the cysteine to the phenylalanine, the CDR3 is 13 residues long. Solely the CDR3 DNA is kept, with 39 bases framed from the first base. The cohort comprised 710 or so healthy bone marrow donors. At the time of sampling, all cohort members were nominally healthy, though unrecorded immune exposures were likely present. The donor was CMV seronegative and belonged to the group of several hundred seronegative cohort members. A peripheral blood sample was provided by each donor, and peripheral blood mononuclear cells were used for TCR beta sequencing. The Qiagen DNeasy Blood Extraction Kit was used to extract genomic DNA from the blood cell samples.

The V gene is TRBV12-5 and the J gene is TRBJ2-2, with an unclear D gene assignment. The TCR sequence derives from a man in his fifties in good health and CMV-seronegative. The sequenced material came from PBMCs. The DNA sequence is as follows: TGTGCTAGTGGTTTGGCAAACACCGGGGAGCTGTTTTTT. Its product reads: CASGLANTGELFF.